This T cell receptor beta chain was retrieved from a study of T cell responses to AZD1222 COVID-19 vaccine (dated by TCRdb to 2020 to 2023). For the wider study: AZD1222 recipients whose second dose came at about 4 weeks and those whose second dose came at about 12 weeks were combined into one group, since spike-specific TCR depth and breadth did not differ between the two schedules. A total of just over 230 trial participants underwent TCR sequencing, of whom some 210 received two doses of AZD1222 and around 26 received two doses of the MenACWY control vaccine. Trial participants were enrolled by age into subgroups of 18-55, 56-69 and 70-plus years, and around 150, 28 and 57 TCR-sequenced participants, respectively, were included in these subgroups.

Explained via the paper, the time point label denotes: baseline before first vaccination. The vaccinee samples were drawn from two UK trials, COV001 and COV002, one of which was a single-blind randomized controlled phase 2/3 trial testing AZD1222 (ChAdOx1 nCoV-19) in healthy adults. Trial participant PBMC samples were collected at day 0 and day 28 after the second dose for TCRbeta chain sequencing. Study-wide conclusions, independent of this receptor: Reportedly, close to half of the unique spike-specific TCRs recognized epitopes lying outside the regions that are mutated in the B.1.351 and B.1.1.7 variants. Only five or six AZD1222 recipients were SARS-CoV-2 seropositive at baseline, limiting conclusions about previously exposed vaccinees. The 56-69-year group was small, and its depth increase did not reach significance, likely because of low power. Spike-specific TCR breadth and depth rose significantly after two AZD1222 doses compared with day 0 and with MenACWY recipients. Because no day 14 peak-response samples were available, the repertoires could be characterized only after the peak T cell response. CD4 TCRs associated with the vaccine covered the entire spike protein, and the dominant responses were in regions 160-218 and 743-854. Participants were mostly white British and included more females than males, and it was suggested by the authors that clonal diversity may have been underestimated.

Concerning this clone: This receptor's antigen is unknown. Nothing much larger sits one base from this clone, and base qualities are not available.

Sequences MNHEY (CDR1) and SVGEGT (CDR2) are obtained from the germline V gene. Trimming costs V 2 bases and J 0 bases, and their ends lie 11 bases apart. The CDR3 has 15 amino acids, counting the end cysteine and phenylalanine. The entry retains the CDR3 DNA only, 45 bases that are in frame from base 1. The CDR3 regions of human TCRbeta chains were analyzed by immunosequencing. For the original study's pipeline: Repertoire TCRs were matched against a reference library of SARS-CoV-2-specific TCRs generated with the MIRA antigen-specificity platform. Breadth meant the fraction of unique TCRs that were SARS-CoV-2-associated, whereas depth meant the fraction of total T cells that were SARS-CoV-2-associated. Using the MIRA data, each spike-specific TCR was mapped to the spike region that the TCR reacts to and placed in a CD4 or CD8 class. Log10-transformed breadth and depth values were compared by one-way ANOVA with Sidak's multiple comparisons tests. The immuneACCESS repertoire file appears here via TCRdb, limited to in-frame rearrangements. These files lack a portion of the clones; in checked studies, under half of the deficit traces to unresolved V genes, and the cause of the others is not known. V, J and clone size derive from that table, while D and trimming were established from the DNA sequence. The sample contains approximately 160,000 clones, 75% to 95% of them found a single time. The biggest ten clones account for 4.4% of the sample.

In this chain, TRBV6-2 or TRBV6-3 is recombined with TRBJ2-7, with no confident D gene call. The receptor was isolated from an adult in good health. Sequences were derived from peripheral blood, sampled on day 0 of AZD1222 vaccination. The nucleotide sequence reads TGTGCCAGCAGTTACGGAGAAACCGGCTCCTACGAGCAGTACTTC. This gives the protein CASSYGETGSYEQYF.